A single sample is the source of the 9 T cell receptor beta chains below, sequenced in a study of T cells in Graves' hyperthyroidism and ophthalmopathy. RNA transcripts yielded amplified TCR beta CDR3 regions. A first-round RT-PCR of the TCR CDR3 used the HTBI primer set. TCRdb re-analysed the multiplex PCR reads in MiXCR, keeping a single row per CDR3 protein. The table lists 300,000 to 400,000 distinct CDR3 sequences, under 25% of them singletons. Material for sequencing was blood. The receptors come from a woman aged 45-65 years with Graves' hyperthyroidism.

This clonotype showed up just a few times. The rearrangement joins TRBV5-8 to TRBJ2-1; 8 nucleotides agree with TRBD2. The CDR3 consists of 16 residues. The junction had 8 bases not matched to a gene; V was cut back by 2 bases and J by 4 bases. Germline CDR1 and CDR2: SGHTS and YDEGEE. The CDR3 sequence is CASSLASSGLYNEQFF. The DNA for the CDR3 is TGTGCCAGCAGCTTAGCCTCTAGCGGGCTATACAATGAGCAGTTCTTC.

In this sample, this clonotype turned up many times. The chain carries TRBV12-3 or TRBV12-4 and TRBJ2-7; D is possibly TRBD2 (7 bases). The V end was cut by 7 bases, the J end by 4 bases, with 17 bases between. The CDR3 has 14 residues. The DNA for the CDR3 is TGTGCCAGCAAGGGGGGGGCCGGGGGTTACGAGCAGTACTTC. This gives the protein CASKGGAGGYEQYF.

The table lists this clonotype with many counts. The genes are TRBV7-9 and TRBJ1-1, with D possibly being TRBD1 (5 bases). This CDR3 contains 13 residues. The germline V gene has CDR1 SEHNR and CDR2 FQNEAQ (reference sequence). V was trimmed by 3 bases and J by 3 bases, leaving 8 bases between them. CDR3 nucleotide sequence: TGTGCCAGCAGCTTCCAGGGTGACACTGAAGCTTTCTTT. Its translation: CASSFQGDTEAFF.

This chain links TRBV19 with TRBJ2-2; TRBD2 matches 9 bases. V shed 9 bases and J 2 bases; nucleotides not matched to a gene: 10. The germline V gene has CDR1 LNHDA and CDR2 SQIVND (reference sequence). The CDR3 length is 16 residues. CDR3: CASRTRLAGNTGELFF. The CDR3 nucleotides are TGTGCCAGCCGCACGAGGCTAGCGGGAAACACCGGGGAGCTGTTTTTT.

This clonotype was counted at least ten times. V and J are TRBV20-1 and TRBJ1-5; 8 bases map to TRBD1. V lost 5 bases and J lost 0; bases outside the gene matches: 3. CDR1 is DFQATT and CDR2 is SNEGSKA in the germline V gene (reference sequence). This CDR3 has 14 amino acids. CDR3 DNA: TGCAGTGCTGACAGGGGCGATAGCAATCAGCCCCAGCATTTT. Protein: CSADRGDSNQPQHF.

This clonotype was observed at least ten times. The rearrangement links TRBV2 to TRBJ2-3, with D possibly being TRBD1 (6 bases). Trimming took off 3 bases at V and 3 bases at J, with 10 bases between the two ends. The germline V gene has CDR1 SNHLY and CDR2 FYNNEI. The CDR3 is made up of 14 amino acids. CDR3 DNA: TGTGCCAGCAGTGAGACCAGGGGAACAGATACGCAGTATTTT. Translation: CASSETRGTDTQYF.

This clonotype was recorded many times. The chain couples TRBV28 to TRBJ2-3, with a tentative D call TRBD2 (7 bases). The V and J ends lost 3 bases and 4 bases respectively, with 11 bases between them. Germline assignment: CDR1 MDHEN and CDR2 SYDVKM. CDR3 size: 14 residues. CDR3 bases: TGTGCCAGCAGTTTGCCGGGGGGCGCAGATACGCAGTATTTT. Protein: CASSLPGGADTQYF.

This clonotype occurred many times. The chain recombines TRBV7-4 with TRBJ2-7, with D possibly matching TRBD1 (6 bases). Germline V gives CDR1 SGHVT, CDR2 SQSDAQ. V was pared by 8 bases and J by 5 bases, with 19 bases between. This CDR3 has 14 residues. The CDR3 DNA is TGTGCCAGCGATCTCCAGGGGATGATCGACGAGCAGTACTTC. Its translation: CASDLQGMIDEQYF.

The CDR3 loop is CASRPVSTGDSGANVLTF. Written as DNA, the CDR3 is TGTGCCAGCAGACCAGTATCCACAGGGGACTCTGGGGCCAACGTCCTGACTTTC. This chain connects TRBV27 to TRBJ2-6, with 7 bases lining up with TRBD1. The CDR3 totals 18 residues. From germline, CDR1 is MNHEY and CDR2 SMNVEV (reference sequence). V gave up 6 bases and J gave up 0 bases; unmatched junction bases: 11.